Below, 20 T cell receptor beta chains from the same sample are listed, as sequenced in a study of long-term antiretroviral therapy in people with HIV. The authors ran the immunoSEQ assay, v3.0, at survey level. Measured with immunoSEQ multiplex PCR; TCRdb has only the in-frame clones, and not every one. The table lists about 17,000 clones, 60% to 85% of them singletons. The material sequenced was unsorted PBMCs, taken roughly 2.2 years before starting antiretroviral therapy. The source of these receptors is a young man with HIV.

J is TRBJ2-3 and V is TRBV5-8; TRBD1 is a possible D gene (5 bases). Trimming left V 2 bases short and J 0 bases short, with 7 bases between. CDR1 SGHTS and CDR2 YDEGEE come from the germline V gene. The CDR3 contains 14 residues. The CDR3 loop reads CASSLGASTDTQYF. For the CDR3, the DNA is TGTGCCAGCAGCTTAGGGGCTAGCACAGATACGCAGTATTTT.

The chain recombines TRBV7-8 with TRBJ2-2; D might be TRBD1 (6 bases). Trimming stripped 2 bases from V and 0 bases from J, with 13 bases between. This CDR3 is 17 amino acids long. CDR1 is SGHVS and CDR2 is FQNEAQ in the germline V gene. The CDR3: CASSLTRGLANTGELFF. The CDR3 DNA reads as TGTGCCAGCAGCTTAACCAGGGGTTTAGCGAACACCGGGGAGCTGTTTTTT.

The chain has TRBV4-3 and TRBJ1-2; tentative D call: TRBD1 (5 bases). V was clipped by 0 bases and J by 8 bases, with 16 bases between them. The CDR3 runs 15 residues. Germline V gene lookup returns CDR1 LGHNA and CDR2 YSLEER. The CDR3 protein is CASSQDATGRGGYTF. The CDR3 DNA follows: TGCGCCAGCAGCCAAGATGCAACTGGACGGGGGGGCTACACCTTC.

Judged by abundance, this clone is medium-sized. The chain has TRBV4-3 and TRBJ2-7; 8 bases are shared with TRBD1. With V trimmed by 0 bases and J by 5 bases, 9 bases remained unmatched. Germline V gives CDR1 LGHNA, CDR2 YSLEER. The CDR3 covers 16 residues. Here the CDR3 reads CASSQDSGRGRDEQYF. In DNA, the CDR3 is TGCGCCAGCAGCCAAGATAGCGGCAGGGGGCGAGACGAGCAGTACTTC.

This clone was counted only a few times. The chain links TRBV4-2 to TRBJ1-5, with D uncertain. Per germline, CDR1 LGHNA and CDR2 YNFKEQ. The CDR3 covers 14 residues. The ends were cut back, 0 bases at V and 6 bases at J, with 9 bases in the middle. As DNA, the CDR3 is TGTGCCAGCAGCCAAGATCCCCTCGGTCAGCCCCAGCATTTT. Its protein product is CASSQDPLGQPQHF.

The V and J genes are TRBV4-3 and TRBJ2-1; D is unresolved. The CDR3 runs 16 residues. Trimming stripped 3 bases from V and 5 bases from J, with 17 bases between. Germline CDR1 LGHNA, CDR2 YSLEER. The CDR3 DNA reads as TGCGCCAGCAGCCATCGGGCGTCCGGGCAAAACAATGAGCAGTTCTTC. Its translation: CASSHRASGQNNEQFF.

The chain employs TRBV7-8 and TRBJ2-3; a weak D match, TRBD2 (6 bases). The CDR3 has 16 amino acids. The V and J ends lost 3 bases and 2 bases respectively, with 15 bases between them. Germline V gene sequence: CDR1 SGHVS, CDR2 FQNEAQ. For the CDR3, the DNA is TGTGCCAGCAGCTTTGGTGGTCTAGCGAACACAGATACGCAGTATTTT. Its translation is CASSFGGLANTDTQYF.

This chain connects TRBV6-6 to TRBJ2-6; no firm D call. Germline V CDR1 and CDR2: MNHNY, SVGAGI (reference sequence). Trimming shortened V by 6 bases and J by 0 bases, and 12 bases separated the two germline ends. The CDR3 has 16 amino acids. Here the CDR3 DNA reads TGTGCCAGCAGCCCTGGACGGCACTCTGGGGCCAACGTCCTGACTTTC. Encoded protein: CASSPGRHSGANVLTF.

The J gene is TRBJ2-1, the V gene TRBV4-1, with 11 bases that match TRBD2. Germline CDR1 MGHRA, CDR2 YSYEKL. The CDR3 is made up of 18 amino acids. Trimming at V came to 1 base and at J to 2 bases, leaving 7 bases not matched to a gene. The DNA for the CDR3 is TGCGCCAGCAGCCAAGTCGGAACTAGCGGGAGCCCCTACAATGAGCAGTTCTTC. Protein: CASSQVGTSGSPYNEQFF.

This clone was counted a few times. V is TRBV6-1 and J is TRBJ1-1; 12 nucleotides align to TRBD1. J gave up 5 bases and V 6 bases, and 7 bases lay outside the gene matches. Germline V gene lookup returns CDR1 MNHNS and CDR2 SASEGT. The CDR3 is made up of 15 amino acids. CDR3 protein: CASSPGTGGLTEAFF. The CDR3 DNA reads TGTGCCAGCAGCCCCGGGACAGGGGGCTTAACTGAAGCTTTCTTT.

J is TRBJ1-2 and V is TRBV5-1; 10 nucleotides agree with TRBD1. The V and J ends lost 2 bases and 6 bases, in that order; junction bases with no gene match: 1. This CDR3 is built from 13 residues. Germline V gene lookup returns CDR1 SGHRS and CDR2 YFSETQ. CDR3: CASSFGTGDGYTF. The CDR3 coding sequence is TGCGCCAGCAGCTTCGGGACAGGGGATGGCTACACCTTC.

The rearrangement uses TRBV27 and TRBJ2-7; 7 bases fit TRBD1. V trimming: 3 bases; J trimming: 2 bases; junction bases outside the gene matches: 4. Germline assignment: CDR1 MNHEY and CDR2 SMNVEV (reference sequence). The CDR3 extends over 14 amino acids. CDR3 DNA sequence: TGTGCCAGCAGTTTCGGGACAGAGACCTACGAGCAGTACTTC. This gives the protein CASSFGTETYEQYF.

CDR3 DNA sequence: TGCGCCAGCAGCCAAGGAGGGCAGGGGGCCTATGAGCAGTTCTTC. Translated, it gives CASSQGGQGAYEQFF. The V call is TRBV4-1, the J call TRBJ2-1, with 8 bases matching TRBD1. The V gene's germline CDR1 is MGHRA and CDR2 YSYEKL. This CDR3 has 15 residues. The trim removed 1 base at V and 8 bases at J, leaving 7 bases unmatched.

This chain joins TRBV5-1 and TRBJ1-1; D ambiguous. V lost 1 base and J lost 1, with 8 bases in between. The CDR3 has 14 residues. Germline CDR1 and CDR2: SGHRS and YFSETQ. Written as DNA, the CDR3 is TGCGCCAGCAGCTTGTCGTCGGCGAACACTGAAGCTTTCTTT. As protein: CASSLSSANTEAFF.

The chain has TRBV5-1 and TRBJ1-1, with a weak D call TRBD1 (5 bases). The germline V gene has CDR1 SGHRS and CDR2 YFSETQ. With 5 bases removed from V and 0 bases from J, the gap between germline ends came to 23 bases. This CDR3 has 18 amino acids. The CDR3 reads CASSSDIPGRSLNTEAFF. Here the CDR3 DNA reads TGCGCCAGCAGTTCTGATATCCCAGGGAGATCTTTGAACACTGAAGCTTTCTTT.

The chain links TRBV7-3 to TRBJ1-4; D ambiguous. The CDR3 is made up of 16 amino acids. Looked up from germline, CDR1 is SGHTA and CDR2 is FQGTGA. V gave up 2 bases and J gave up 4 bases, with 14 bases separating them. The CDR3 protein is CASSLGSPKINEKLFF. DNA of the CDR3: TGTGCCAGCAGCTTAGGATCTCCCAAGATTAATGAAAAACTGTTTTTT.

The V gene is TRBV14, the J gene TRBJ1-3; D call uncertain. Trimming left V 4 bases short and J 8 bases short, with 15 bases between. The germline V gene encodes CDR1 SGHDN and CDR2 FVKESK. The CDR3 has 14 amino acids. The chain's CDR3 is CASSLGLGRDTIYF. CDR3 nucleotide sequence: TGTGCCAGCAGCCTTGGTTTGGGGAGAGACACCATATATTTT.

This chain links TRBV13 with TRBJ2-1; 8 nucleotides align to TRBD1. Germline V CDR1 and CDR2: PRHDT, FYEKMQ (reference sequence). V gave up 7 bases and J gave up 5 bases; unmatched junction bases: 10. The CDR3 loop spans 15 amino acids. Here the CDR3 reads CASTSRQGYHNEQFF. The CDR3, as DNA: TGTGCCAGCACCTCGCGACAGGGGTACCACAATGAGCAGTTCTTC.

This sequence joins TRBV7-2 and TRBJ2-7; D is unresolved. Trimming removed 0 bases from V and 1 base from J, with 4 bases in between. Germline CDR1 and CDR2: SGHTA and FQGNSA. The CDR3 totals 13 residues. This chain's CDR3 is CASSLALSYEQYF. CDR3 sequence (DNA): TGTGCCAGCAGCTTAGCCCTGTCCTACGAGCAGTACTTC. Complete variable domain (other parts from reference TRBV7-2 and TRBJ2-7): GAGVSQSPSNKVTEKGKDVELRCDPISGHTALYWYRQSLGQGLEFLIYFQGNSAPDKSGLPSDRFSAERTGGSVSTLTIQRTQQEDSAVYLCASSLALSYEQYFGPGTRLTVT.

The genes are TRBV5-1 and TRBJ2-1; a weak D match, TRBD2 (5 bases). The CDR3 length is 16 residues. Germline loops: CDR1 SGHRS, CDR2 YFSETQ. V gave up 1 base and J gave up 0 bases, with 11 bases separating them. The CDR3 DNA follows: TGCGCCAGCAGCTTGAGCGGCGAAAGCTCCTACAATGAGCAGTTCTTC. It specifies CASSLSGESSYNEQFF.